This is a list of T cell receptor beta chains from one sample in a study of blood T cells in healthy people across ages. TCRdb re-derived calls from the 5' RACE reads in MiXCR, one entry per CDR3 protein. Of approximately 850,000 distinct CDR3 sequences in the sample, roughly 44% were seen once. Sequencing was performed on blood. The receptors were sampled from a man in his 60s in good health. Both conserved end residues are part of each CDR3. A D gene is named only where the DNA matches it firmly. Size is omitted from some rows. Given values are once, few, many or a class for expanded clones.

v_gene	j_gene	abundance	d_gene	CDR3nt	CDR3aa
TRBV7-2	TRBJ2-5	many	.	TGTGCCAGCAGCTTAGGACAGAAAGAGACCCAGTACTTC	CASSLGQKETQYF
TRBV7-2	TRBJ2-7	many	.	TGTGCCAGCAGCCTATACGACCAATCCTACGAGCAGTACTTC	CASSLYDQSYEQYF
TRBV30	TRBJ1-2	.	TRBD1	TGTGCCTGGAGCAGGGCCGGACAGGCGCACTATGGCTACACCTTC	CAWSRAGQAHYGYTF
TRBV5-1	TRBJ1-1	.	.	TGCGCCAGCAGCACAACAATGAACACTGAAGCTTTCTTT	CASSTTMNTEAFF
TRBV28	TRBJ1-1	.	.	TGTGCCAGCAGTTCACGCAGGGGTGGCACTGAAGCTTTCTTT	CASSSRRGGTEAFF
TRBV5-1	TRBJ2-7	.	TRBD1	TGCGCCAGCACCGACGGGACAGGGGTAATTCACGAGCAGTACTTC	CASTDGTGVIHEQYF
TRBV7-2	TRBJ2-7	.	TRBD2	TGTGCCAGCAGCTTGGCTAGCGGGACCTACAATGAGCAGTACTTC	CASSLASGTYNEQYF
TRBV6-1	TRBJ1-4	few	.	TGTGCCAGCGAGACCCAGCATAATGAAAAACTGTTTTTT	CASETQHNEKLFF
TRBV12-3/TRBV12-4	TRBJ2-1	few	.	TGTGCCAGCAGTTTAGGGTCAATTAAGTACGATGAGCAGTTCTTC	CASSLGSIKYDEQFF
TRBV4-1	TRBJ2-1	.	.	TGCGCCAGCAGCCAAGATCCCTCCGGGGGTTACAATGAGCAGTTCTTC	CASSQDPSGGYNEQFF
TRBV20-1	TRBJ1-1	few	.	TGCAGTGCCAACAACGGGGGGCCCCACACTGAAGCTTTCTTT	CSANNGGPHTEAFF
TRBV5-1	TRBJ2-1	.	.	TGCGCCGGCAGCCTTTCCCTGGGGGCCCTTTATAATGAGCAGTTCTTC	CAGSLSLGALYNEQFF
TRBV18	TRBJ2-3	few	TRBD1	TGTGCCAGCTCACCAGAGGGACAGTCAAGTCCAGATACGCAGTATTTT	CASSPEGQSSPDTQYF
TRBV6-2/TRBV6-3	TRBJ1-1	.	.	TGTGCCAGCAGTTACTCGATGGAGGGGAACACTGAAGCTTTCTTT	CASSYSMEGNTEAFF
TRBV20-1	TRBJ2-7	few	TRBD2	TGCAGTGCTAGAGGGACTAGCGGGACCTACGAGCAGTACTTC	CSARGTSGTYEQYF
TRBV6-4	TRBJ2-3	.	TRBD2	TGTGCCAGCAAACGGACTAGCGGCTACGCAGATACGCAGTATTTT	CASKRTSGYADTQYF
TRBV5-1	TRBJ2-1	few	.	TGCGCCAGCAGCTATGGACCGAGTGGGGGTGAGCAGTTCTTC	CASSYGPSGGEQFF